Below, 28 T cell receptor beta chains from the same sample are listed, as sequenced in a study of blood T cells in healthy people across ages. It was with a sample-barcoded 5' primer and a J-beta primer mix that a second PCR of about 7 to 12 cycles was run. TCRdb independently ran MiXCR on the 5' RACE reads; one entry per CDR3 protein. This sample yields 800,000 to 950,000 distinct CDR3 sequences, of which 40% to 60% are seen a single time; around 15% belongs to the top ten. Material: blood. The receptors shown here come from a man aged 30-40 years in good health.

V and J are TRBV25-1 and TRBJ2-2; the D is unclear. CDR1 is MGHDK and CDR2 is SYGVNS in the germline V gene. V shed 8 bases and J shed 1 base, with 2 bases lying between them. CDR3 size: 11 residues. The CDR3 is CASWNTGELFF. CDR3 DNA sequence: TGTGCCAGCTGGAACACCGGGGAGCTGTTTTTT.

This rearrangement joins TRBV12-3 or TRBV12-4 to TRBJ1-2, with TRBD1 matching over 10 bases. V gave up 8 bases and J gave up 4 bases; unmatched junction bases: 4. The CDR3 runs 13 residues. In nucleotides, the CDR3 is TGTGCCAGCCGGGACAGGGGACCCTATGGCTACACCTTC. It is translated as CASRDRGPYGYTF.

This chain connects TRBV20-1 to TRBJ2-1; 9 positions match TRBD2. CDR1 is DFQATT and CDR2 is SNEGSKA in the germline V gene (reference sequence). The CDR3 loop spans 14 amino acids. The junction had 5 bases not matched to a gene; V was cut back by 1 base and J by 7 bases. CDR3 coding DNA: TGCAGTGCTAGAGGGTCTAGCGGGGTAAATGAGCAGTTCTTC. It is translated as CSARGSSGVNEQFF.

J is TRBJ2-3 and V is TRBV10-2, with 11 bases fitting TRBD2. The CDR3 is 12 residues long. Germline loops: CDR1 WSHSY, CDR2 SAAADI. The V segment lost 8 bases and the J segment 9 bases; nucleotides outside the gene matches: 4. This chain's CDR3 is CASAGTSGTQYF. For the CDR3, the DNA is TGCGCCAGCGCGGGGACTAGCGGAACGCAGTATTTT.

This chain links TRBV12-3 or TRBV12-4 with TRBJ2-2; 7 bases fit TRBD1. The CDR3 is 16 residues long. V lost 6 bases to trimming and J lost 4 bases; unmatched junction nucleotides: 11. The CDR3 DNA sequence: TGTGCCAGCAGCTTAACCGAGACAGGGCCCACCGGGGAGCTGTTTTTT. Its translation is CASSLTETGPTGELFF.

The chain has TRBV27 and TRBJ2-5; possible D gene TRBD1, 5 bases. Germline V gene data show CDR1 as MNHEY and CDR2 as SMNVEV (reference sequence). The CDR3 sequence is 15 residues long. Trimming stripped 4 bases from V and 5 bases from J, with 17 bases between. The CDR3 here is CASSWDGALGETQYF. In nucleotides, the CDR3 is TGTGCCAGCAGTTGGGATGGGGCCTTAGGGGAGACCCAGTACTTC.

The chain carries TRBV20-1 and TRBJ2-3; maybe TRBD1 (5 bases). The germline V gene encodes CDR1 DFQATT and CDR2 SNEGSKA (reference sequence). The CDR3 totals 11 residues. The CDR3 DNA reads as TGCGGTGAGAAGGGGCTAGATACGCAGTATTTT. Its translation is CGEKGLDTQYF.

In this sample, this clonotype turned up a few times. The chain combines TRBV4-2 with TRBJ2-4, with D possibly matching TRBD1 (6 bases). V lost 0 bases to trimming and J lost 0 bases, with 9 bases between them. The CDR3 spans 16 residues. From germline, CDR1 is LGHNA and CDR2 YNFKEQ. In DNA form, the CDR3 reads TGTGCCAGCAGCCAAGAGAGGACAGAAGCCAAAAACATTCAGTACTTC. This sequence encodes CASSQERTEAKNIQYF.

This chain connects TRBV6-2 or TRBV6-3 to TRBJ2-7; 8 nucleotides align to TRBD1. This CDR3 comprises 15 residues. CDR1 and CDR2 from the germline V gene are MNHEY and SVGEGT. V shed 6 bases, J shed 3 bases, and the junction held 10 bases outside the gene matches. CDR3: CASSPPGGRDYEQYF. In nucleotides, the CDR3 is TGTGCCAGCAGCCCCCCAGGGGGCAGGGACTACGAGCAGTACTTC.

The chain joins TRBV5-1 to TRBJ1-6; 9 bases fit TRBD1. The CDR3 loop spans 14 amino acids. Germline assignment: CDR1 SGHRS and CDR2 YFSETQ. V dropped 5 bases and J dropped 8; count of bases not matched to a gene: 5. Here the CDR3 reads CASRQGQGHSPLHF. The CDR3 DNA follows: TGCGCCAGCAGACAGGGACAGGGCCATTCACCCCTCCACTTT.

The CDR3 is CASSAGTGWDEQYF. The CDR3, as DNA: TGCGCCAGCAGCGCCGGGACAGGGTGGGACGAGCAGTACTTC. The chain links TRBV5-1 to TRBJ2-5; 9 bases agree with TRBD1. The end of the DNA fits TRBJ2-7 better, so the J call may be wrong. The CDR3 sequence is 14 residues long. Germline V gene data show CDR1 as SGHRS and CDR2 as YFSETQ.

The genes are TRBV29-1 and TRBJ2-3; D not resolved. Germline V gene sequence: CDR1 SQVTM, CDR2 ANQGSEA. The CDR3 sequence is 11 residues long. The CDR3 region is CSGQRTDTQYF. In DNA, the CDR3 is TGCAGTGGGCAACGCACAGATACGCAGTATTTT.

This clonotype was counted at least ten times. The chain has TRBV5-1 and TRBJ2-7; D not certain. Germline CDR1 and CDR2: SGHRS and YFSETQ. V was shortened by 4 bases and J by 2 bases, with 10 bases between the two germline ends. The CDR3 covers 13 residues. The DNA of the CDR3 is TGCGCCAGCAGCGCGGACGGAGCCTACGAGCAGTACTTC. As protein: CASSADGAYEQYF. Filled out from reference TRBV5-1 and TRBJ2-7, the complete variable domain reads KAGVTQTPRYLIKTRGQQVTLSCSPISGHRSVSWYQQTPGQGLQFLFEYFSETQRNKGNFPGRFSGRQFSNSRSEMNVSTLELGDSALYLCASSADGAYEQYFGPGTRLTVT.

This clonotype was seen only a few times. The rearrangement joins TRBV7-9 to TRBJ2-1; D gene ambiguous. The CDR3 loop spans 12 amino acids. The germline V gene encodes CDR1 SEHNR and CDR2 FQNEAQ (reference sequence). The ends were cut back, 5 bases at V and 9 bases at J, with 11 bases in the middle. CDR3 in amino acids: CASSPPDFEQFF. The CDR3 nucleotides are TGTGCCAGCAGCCCGCCAGACTTTGAGCAGTTCTTC. The whole variable domain, filled in from reference TRBV7-9 and TRBJ2-1, reads DTGVSQNPRHKITKRGQNVTFRCDPISEHNRLYWYRQTLGQGPEFLTYFQNEAQLEKSRLLSDRFSAERPKGSFSTLEIQRTEQGDSAMYLCASSPPDFEQFFGPGTRLTVL.

The rearrangement links TRBV6-1 to TRBJ1-4; D may be TRBD1 (6 bases). From germline, CDR1 is MNHNS and CDR2 SASEGT. The V and J ends lost 1 base and 10 bases respectively, with 16 bases between them. CDR3 size: 15 residues. CDR3 sequence: CASSEGDNVRGKLFF. DNA for the CDR3: TGTGCCAGCAGTGAAGGGGACAACGTGCGGGGAAAACTGTTTTTT.

Comment on this clonotype: A much bigger clone sits one base away, suggesting this may be a read error. This chain joins TRBV3-1 and TRBJ1-4, with TRBD1 as a possible D gene (5 bases). Germline assignment: CDR1 LGHDT and CDR2 YNNKEL (reference sequence). The CDR3 contains 14 residues. This chain's CDR3 is CARSQGQGNEKLFF. The CDR3 DNA reads TGTGCCCGCAGCCAAGGCCAGGGCAATGAAAAACTGTTTTTT.

This clonotype has only a few counts. The chain uses TRBV9 and TRBJ2-1; 7 positions match TRBD1. CDR3 length: 16 residues. V shed 4 bases and J 4 bases; nucleotides not matched to a gene: 11. Germline CDR1 and CDR2: SGDLS and YYNGEE. CDR3 region: CASSPGNDRVYNEQFF. The CDR3 nucleotides read TGTGCCAGCAGCCCCGGAAACGACAGGGTTTACAATGAGCAGTTCTTC. The full variable domain, in which reference TRBV9 and TRBJ2-1 provide the parts outside the CDR3, is DSGVTQTPKHLITATGQRVTLRCSPRSGDLSVYWYQQSLDQGLQFLIQYYNGEERAKGNILERFSAQQFPDLHSELNLSSLELGDSALYFCASSPGNDRVYNEQFFGPGTRLTVL.

This clonotype came up many times. The genes are TRBV7-9 and TRBJ1-2, with TRBD1 matching over 8 bases. Trimming at V came to 4 bases and at J to 0 bases, leaving 1 base not matched to a gene. Looked up from germline, CDR1 is SEHNR and CDR2 is FQNEAQ (reference sequence). CDR3 length: 14 residues. In DNA, the CDR3 is TGTGCCAGCAGCTCACAGGGGGCTAACTATGGCTACACCTTC. Its protein product is CASSSQGANYGYTF.

J is TRBJ2-2 and V is TRBV4-1, with D perhaps TRBD1 (5 bases). With 3 bases removed from V and 5 bases from J, the gap between germline ends came to 10 bases. This CDR3 is built from 14 residues. Germline CDR1 reads MGHRA; CDR2 reads YSYEKL. CDR3 protein: CASSQTVPTGELFF. In DNA, the CDR3 is TGCGCCAGCAGCCAGACAGTTCCGACCGGGGAGCTGTTTTTT.

This clonotype was observed a handful of times. The chain couples TRBV6-4 to TRBJ1-5; perhaps TRBD1 as D (5 bases). Trimming pared 4 bases from V and 4 bases from J, leaving 11 bases between. In germline, CDR1 is MRHNA, CDR2 SNTAGT. CDR3 length equals 14 residues. CDR3: CASSALRGNQPQHF. The DNA of the CDR3 is TGTGCCAGCAGTGCCCTAAGGGGTAATCAGCCCCAGCATTTT.

This clonotype was detected only once. A junction boundary mismatches the germline segment, possibly from a read error. The V gene is TRBV25-1, the J gene TRBJ1-5, with a possible D match to TRBD1 (5 bases). CDR1 MGHDK and CDR2 SYGVNS come from the germline V gene. This CDR3 has 13 residues. The CDR3 protein is CASNEWGSQPQHF. The CDR3 nucleotides are TGTGCCAGCAATGAATGGGGGAGTCAGCCCCAGCATTTT.

The chain joins TRBV2 to TRBJ1-5; the match to TRBD1 covers 7 bases. From germline, CDR1 is SNHLY and CDR2 FYNNEI. The CDR3 totals 14 residues. The V and J ends lost 1 base and 5 bases, in that order; junction bases with no gene match: 2. CDR3 sequence reads: CASSEGTGYQPQHF. DNA of the CDR3: TGTGCCAGCAGTGAAGGGACAGGTTATCAGCCCCAGCATTTT. Variable domain in full (rest from reference TRBV2 and TRBJ1-5): EPEVTQTPSHQVTQMGQEVILRCVPISNHLYFYWYRQILGQKVEFLVSFYNNEISEKSEIFDDQFSVERPDGSNFTLKIRSTKLEDSAMYFCASSEGTGYQPQHFGDGTRLSIL.

This clonotype was seen only a few times. V and J are TRBV27 and TRBJ1-4; D remains ambiguous. Trimming left V 8 bases short and J 7 bases short, with 14 bases between. In germline, CDR1 is MNHEY, CDR2 SMNVEV (reference sequence). This CDR3 is built from 13 residues. The CDR3 DNA follows: TGTGCCAGCCTGGCGTTGTGGGGTGAAAAACTGTTTTTT. The encoded protein is CASLALWGEKLFF.

This clonotype was picked up a small number of times. The CDR3 nucleotides are TGCAGTGCTAGCGCAGGGGCAGGGGATGGCTACACCTTC. Amino acid sequence: CSASAGAGDGYTF. The chain carries TRBV20-1 and TRBJ1-2; the D gene is possibly TRBD1 (6 bases). This CDR3 is built from 13 residues. CDR1 and CDR2 from the germline V gene are DFQATT and SNEGSKA (reference sequence). V was shortened by 3 bases and J by 6 bases, with 14 bases between the two germline ends.

V and J are TRBV30 and TRBJ2-1; D not certain. The length of the CDR3 is 13 residues. The V gene's germline CDR1 is GTSNPN and CDR2 SVGIG (reference sequence). V dropped 4 bases and J dropped 0 bases, with 7 bases sitting between them. The CDR3 region is CAWNRGSYNEQFF. The CDR3, as DNA: TGTGCCTGGAATCGCGGCTCCTACAATGAGCAGTTCTTC. The complete variable domain, with remaining parts taken from reference TRBV30 and TRBJ2-1, reads SQTIHQWPATLVQPVGSPLSLECTVEGTSNPNLYWYRQAAGRGLQLLFYSVGIGQISSEVPQNLSASRPQDRQFILSSKKLLLSDSGFYLCAWNRGSYNEQFFGPGTRLTVL.

V is TRBV11-2 and J is TRBJ1-4; D uncertain. Germline V gene data show CDR1 as SGHAT and CDR2 as FQNNGV. V lost 5 bases and J 3 bases, leaving 13 bases between the germline ends. This CDR3 has 15 residues. The CDR3 here is CASSPRRVSNEKLFF. The CDR3 DNA is TGTGCCAGCAGCCCACGTAGGGTCTCTAATGAAAAACTGTTTTTT.

The table lists this clonotype with many counts. The chain carries TRBV27 and TRBJ2-7; weak D call: TRBD2 (5 bases). Trimming stripped 0 bases from V and 2 bases from J, with 5 bases between. Germline CDR1 reads MNHEY; CDR2 reads SMNVEV (reference sequence). This CDR3 is built from 13 residues. The CDR3 nucleotides read TGTGCCAGCAGTTTATCCGGGGCCTACGAGCAGTACTTC. Its translation is CASSLSGAYEQYF.

J is TRBJ2-1 and V is TRBV24-1; D is perhaps TRBD1 (6 bases). Deletions cut 2 bases from V and 0 bases from J, with 19 bases between. This CDR3 is built from 19 residues. Germline V lookup: CDR1 KGHDR, CDR2 SFDVKD. The CDR3 DNA follows: TGTGCCACCAGTGATTCACCGACGTCCCAGGGGAGCTCCTACAATGAGCAGTTCTTC. Its protein is CATSDSPTSQGSSYNEQFF.